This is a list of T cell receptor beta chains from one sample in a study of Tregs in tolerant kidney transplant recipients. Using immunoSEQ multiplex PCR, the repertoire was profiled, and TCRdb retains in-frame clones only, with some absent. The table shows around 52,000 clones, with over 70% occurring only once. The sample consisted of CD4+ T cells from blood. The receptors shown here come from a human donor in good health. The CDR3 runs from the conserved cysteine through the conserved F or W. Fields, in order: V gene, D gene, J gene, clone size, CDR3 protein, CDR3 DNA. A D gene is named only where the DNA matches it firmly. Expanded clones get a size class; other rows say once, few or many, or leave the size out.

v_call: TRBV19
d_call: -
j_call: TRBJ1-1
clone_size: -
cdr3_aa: CASSIVGGSTEAFF
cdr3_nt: TGTGCCAGTAGTATAGTGGGGGGAAGCACTGAAGCTTTCTTT

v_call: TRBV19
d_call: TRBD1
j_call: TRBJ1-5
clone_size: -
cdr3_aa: CASSIMGQVPNQPQHF
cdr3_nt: TGTGCCAGTAGTATAATGGGACAGGTGCCAAATCAGCCCCAGCATTTT

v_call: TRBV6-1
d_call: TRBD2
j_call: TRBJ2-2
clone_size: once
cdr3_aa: CASSEMAGGNTGELFF
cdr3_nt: TGTGCCAGCAGTGAGATGGCGGGAGGAAACACCGGGGAGCTGTTTTTT

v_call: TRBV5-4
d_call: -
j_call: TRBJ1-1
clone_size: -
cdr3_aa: CASSFQANTEAFF
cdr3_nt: TGCGCCAGCAGCTTTCAAGCGAACACTGAAGCTTTCTTT

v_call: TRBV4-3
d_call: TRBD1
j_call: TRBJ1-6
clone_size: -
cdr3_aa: CASSQDVTGGNSPLHF
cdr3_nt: TGCGCCAGCAGCCAAGATGTTACAGGGGGTAATTCACCCCTCCACTTT

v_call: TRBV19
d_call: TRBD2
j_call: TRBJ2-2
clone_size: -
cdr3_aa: CASSSLAGEVTGELFF
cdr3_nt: TGTGCCAGTAGTTCACTAGCGGGAGAGGTCACCGGGGAGCTGTTTTTT

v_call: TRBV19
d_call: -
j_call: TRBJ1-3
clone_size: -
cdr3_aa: CASTLRAANTIYF
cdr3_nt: TGTGCCAGTACCCTTCGGGCCGCGAACACCATATATTTT

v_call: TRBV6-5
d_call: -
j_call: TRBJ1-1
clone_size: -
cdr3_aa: CASRRGKNTEAFF
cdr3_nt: TGTGCCAGCAGACGGGGGAAGAACACTGAAGCTTTCTTT

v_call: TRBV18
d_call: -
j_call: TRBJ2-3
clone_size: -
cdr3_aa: CASSPPSSTDTQYF
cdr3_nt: TGTGCCAGCTCACCACCATCTAGCACAGATACGCAGTATTTT

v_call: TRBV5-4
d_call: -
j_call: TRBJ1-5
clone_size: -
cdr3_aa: CASSLLFRDQPQHF
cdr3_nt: TGTGCCAGCAGCTTGTTGTTCAGGGACCAGCCCCAGCATTTT

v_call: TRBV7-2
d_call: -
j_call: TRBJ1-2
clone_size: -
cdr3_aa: CASSLAGIYGYTF
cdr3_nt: TGTGCCAGCAGCTTAGCAGGGATATATGGCTACACCTTC

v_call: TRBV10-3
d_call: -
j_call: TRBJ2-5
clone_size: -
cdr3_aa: CAIRSYGGETQYF
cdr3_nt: TGTGCCATCAGGTCGTATGGAGGGGAGACCCAGTACTTC

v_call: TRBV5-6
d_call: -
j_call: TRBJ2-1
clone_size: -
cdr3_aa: CASSSPGRREQFF
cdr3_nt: TGTGCCAGCAGCTCCCCGGGGCGTCGGGAGCAGTTCTTC